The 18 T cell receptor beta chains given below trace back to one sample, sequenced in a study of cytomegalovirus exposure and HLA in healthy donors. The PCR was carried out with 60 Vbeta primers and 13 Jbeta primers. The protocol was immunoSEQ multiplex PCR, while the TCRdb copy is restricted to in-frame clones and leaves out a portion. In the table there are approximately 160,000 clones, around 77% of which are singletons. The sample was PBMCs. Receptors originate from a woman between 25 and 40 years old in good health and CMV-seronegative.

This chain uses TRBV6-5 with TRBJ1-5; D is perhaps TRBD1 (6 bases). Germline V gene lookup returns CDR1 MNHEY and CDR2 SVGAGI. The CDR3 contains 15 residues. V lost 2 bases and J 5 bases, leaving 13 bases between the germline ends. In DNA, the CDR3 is TGTGCCAGCAGTTACAGGAAGGGGGATTATCAGCCCCAGCATTTT. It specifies CASSYRKGDYQPQHF.

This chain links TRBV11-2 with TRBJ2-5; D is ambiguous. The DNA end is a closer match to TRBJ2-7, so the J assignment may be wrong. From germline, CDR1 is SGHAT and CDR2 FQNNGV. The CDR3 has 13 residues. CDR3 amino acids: CASSLADLSEQYF. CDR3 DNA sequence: TGTGCCAGCAGCTTAGCCGACTTGTCCGAGCAGTACTTC.

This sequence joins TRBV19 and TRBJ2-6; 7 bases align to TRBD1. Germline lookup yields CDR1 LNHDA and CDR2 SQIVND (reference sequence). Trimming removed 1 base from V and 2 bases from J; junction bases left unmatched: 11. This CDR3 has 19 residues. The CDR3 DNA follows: TGTGCCAGTAGTATAGGAGTAGGGGGCGATTTCGCTGGGGCCAACGTCCTGACTTTC. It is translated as CASSIGVGGDFAGANVLTF.

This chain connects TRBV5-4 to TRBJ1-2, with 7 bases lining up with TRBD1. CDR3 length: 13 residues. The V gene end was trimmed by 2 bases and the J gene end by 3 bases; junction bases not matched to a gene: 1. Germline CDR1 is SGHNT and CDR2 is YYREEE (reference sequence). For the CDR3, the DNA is TGTGCCAGCAGCTTCGGGACAGACTATGGCTACACCTTC. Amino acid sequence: CASSFGTDYGYTF.

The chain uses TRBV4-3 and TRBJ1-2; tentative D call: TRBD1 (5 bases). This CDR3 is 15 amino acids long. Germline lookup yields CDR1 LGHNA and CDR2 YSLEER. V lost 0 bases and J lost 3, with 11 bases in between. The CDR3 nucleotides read TGCGCCAGCAGCCAAGATCTAGACAGTTACTATGGCTACACCTTC. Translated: CASSQDLDSYYGYTF.

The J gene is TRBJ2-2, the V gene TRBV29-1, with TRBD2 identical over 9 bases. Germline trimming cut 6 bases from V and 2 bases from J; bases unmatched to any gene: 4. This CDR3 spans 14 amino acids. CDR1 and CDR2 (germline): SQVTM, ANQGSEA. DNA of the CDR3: TGCAGCGTGGCCGGGACTAGCAACACCGGGGAGCTGTTTTTT. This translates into CSVAGTSNTGELFF.

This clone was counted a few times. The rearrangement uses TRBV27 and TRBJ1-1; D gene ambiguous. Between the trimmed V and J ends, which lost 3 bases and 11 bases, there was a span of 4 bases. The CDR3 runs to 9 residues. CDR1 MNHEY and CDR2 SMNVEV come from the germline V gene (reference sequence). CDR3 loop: CASSLEAFF. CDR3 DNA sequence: TGTGCCAGCAGTTTGGAGGCTTTCTTT.

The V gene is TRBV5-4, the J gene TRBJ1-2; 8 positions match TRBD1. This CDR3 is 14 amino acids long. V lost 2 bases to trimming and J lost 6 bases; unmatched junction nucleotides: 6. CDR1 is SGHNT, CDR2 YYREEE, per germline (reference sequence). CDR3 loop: CASSFDRGRDGYTF. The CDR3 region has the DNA TGTGCCAGCAGCTTCGACAGGGGAAGGGATGGCTACACCTTC.

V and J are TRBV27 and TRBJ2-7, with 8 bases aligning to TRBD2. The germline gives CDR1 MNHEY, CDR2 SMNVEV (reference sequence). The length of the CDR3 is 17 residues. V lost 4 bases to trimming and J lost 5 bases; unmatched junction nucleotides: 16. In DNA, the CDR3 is TGTGCCAGCAGTTGGGGGTCCGGGGGGGTAGGAGTCCACGAGCAGTACTTC. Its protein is CASSWGSGGVGVHEQYF.

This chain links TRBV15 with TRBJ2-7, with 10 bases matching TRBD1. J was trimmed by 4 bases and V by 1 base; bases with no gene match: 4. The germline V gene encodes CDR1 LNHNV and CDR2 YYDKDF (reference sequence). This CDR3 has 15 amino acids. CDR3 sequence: CATSRVRDRGYEQYF. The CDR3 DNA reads TGTGCCACCAGCAGAGTTCGGGACAGGGGTTACGAGCAGTACTTC. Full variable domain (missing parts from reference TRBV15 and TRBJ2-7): DAMVIQNPRYQVTQFGKPVTLSCSQTLNHNVMYWYQQKSSQAPKLLFHYYDKDFNNEADTPDNFQSRRPNTSFCFLDIRSPGLGDTAMYLCATSRVRDRGYEQYFGPGTRLTVT.

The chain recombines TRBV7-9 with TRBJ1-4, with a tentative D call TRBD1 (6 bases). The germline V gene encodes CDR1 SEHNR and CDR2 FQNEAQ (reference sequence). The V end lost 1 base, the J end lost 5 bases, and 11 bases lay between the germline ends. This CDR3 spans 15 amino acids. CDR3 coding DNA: TGTGCCAGCAGCTTAGGACAGGACAAAAATGAAAAACTGTTTTTT. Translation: CASSLGQDKNEKLFF.

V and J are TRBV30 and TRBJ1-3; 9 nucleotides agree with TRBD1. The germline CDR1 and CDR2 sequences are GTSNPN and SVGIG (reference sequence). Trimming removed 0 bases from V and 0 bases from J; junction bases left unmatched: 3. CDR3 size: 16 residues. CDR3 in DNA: TGTGCCTGGAGTGTGGGGACAGGGAACTCTGGAAACACCATATATTTT. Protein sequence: CAWSVGTGNSGNTIYF.

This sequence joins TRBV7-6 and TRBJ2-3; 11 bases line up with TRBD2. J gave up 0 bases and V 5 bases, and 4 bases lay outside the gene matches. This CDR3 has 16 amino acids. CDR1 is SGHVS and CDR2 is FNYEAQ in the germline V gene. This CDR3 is CASSPRLAGSTDTQYF. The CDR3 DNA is TGTGCCAGCAGCCCCCGACTAGCGGGGAGCACAGATACGCAGTATTTT.

Here the CDR3 DNA reads TGTGCCAGCAGCCGGGGCCTAGCGGGGGGGCACGAGCAGTTCTTC. Translation: CASSRGLAGGHEQFF. The chain links TRBV5-8 to TRBJ2-1, with TRBD2 matching over 12 bases. The CDR3 covers 15 residues. From germline, CDR1 is SGHTS and CDR2 YDEGEE. V shed 4 bases, J shed 10 bases, and the junction held 9 bases outside the gene matches. The full variable domain, its missing parts supplied by reference TRBV5-8 and TRBJ2-1, is EAGVTQSPTHLIKTRGQQATLRCSPISGHTSVYWYQQALGLGLQFLLWYDEGEERNRGNFPPRFSGRQFPNYSSELNVNALELEDSALYLCASSRGLAGGHEQFFGPGTRLTVL.

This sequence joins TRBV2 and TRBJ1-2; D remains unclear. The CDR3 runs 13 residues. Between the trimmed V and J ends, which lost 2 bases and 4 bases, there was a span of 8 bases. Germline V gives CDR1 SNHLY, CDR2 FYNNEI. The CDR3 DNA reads TGTGCCAGCAGTGAACTACAGTTCTATGGCTACACCTTC. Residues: CASSELQFYGYTF.

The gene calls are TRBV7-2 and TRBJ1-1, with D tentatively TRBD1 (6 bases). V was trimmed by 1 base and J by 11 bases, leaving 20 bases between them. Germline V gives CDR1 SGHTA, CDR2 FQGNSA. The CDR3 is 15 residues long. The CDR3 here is CASSLEGLQGLRAFF. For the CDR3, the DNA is TGTGCCAGCAGCTTAGAGGGTCTACAGGGCTTGAGGGCTTTCTTT.

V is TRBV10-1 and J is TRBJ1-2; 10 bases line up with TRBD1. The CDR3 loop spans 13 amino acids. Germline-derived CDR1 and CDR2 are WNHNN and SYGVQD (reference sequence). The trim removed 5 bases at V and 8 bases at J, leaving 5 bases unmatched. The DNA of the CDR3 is TGCGCCAGCAGTTTCGGACAGGGGGAAGGCTACACCTTC. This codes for CASSFGQGEGYTF.

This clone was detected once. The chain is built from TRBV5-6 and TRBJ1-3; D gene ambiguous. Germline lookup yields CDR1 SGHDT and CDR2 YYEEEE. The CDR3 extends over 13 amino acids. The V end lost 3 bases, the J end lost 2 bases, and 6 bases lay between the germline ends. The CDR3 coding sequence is TGTGCCAGCAGCTCGACAACTGGAAACACCATATATTTT. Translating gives CASSSTTGNTIYF.